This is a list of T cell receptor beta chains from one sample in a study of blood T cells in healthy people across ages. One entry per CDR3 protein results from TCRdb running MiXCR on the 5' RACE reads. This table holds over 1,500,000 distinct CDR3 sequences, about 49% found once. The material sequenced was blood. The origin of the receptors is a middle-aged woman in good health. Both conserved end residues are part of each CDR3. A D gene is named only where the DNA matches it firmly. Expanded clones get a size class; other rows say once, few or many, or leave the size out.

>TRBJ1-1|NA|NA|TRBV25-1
CASSESGNTEAFF
TGTGCCAGCAGTGAATCAGGGAACACTGAAGCTTTCTTT
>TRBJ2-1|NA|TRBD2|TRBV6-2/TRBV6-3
CASRARGGYNEQFF
TGTGCCAGCAGGGCCCGGGGAGGGTACAATGAGCAGTTCTTC
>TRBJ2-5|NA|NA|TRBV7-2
CASSAMGPPRRETQYF
TGTGCCAGCAGCGCTATGGGTCCGCCACGGCGGGAGACCCAGTACTTC
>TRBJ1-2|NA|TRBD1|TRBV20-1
CSARDSHYYGYTF
TGCAGTGCTCGGGACAGCCATTACTATGGCTACACCTTC
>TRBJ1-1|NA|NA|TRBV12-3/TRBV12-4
CASSLVRVEAFF
TGTGCCAGCAGTTTAGTAAGAGTTGAAGCTTTCTTT
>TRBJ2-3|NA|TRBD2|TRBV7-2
CASSLVWGLEDTQYF
TGTGCCAGCAGCTTAGTTTGGGGACTAGAGGATACGCAGTATTTT
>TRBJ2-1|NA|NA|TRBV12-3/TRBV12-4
CASNLDPVPSNEQFF
TGTGCCAGCAACCTTGACCCCGTGCCCAGCAATGAGCAGTTCTTC
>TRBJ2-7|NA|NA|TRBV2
CASSEAPGAGEQYF
TGTGCCAGCAGTGAGGCCCCGGGGGCGGGCGAGCAGTACTTC
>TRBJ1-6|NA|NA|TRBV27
CASSLSYLSPLHF
TGTGCCAGCAGTTTATCATATCTTTCACCCCTCCACTTT
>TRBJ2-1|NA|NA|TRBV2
CASSDQGYEQFF
TGTGCCAGCAGTGACCAGGGGTATGAGCAGTTCTTC
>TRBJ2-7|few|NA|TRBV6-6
CASSFPGDRSEQYF
TGTGCCAGCAGTTTCCCAGGGGATCGAAGCGAGCAGTACTTC
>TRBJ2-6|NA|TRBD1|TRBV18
CASSQKGTGGSGANVLTF
TGTGCCAGCTCTCAGAAGGGGACAGGAGGCTCTGGGGCCAACGTCCTGACTTTC
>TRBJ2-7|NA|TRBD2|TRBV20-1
CSATGLAVAYEQYF
TGCAGTGCCACCGGACTAGCGGTTGCCTACGAGCAGTACTTC
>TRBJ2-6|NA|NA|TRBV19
CASSPGRARSGANVLTF
TGTGCCAGTAGTCCAGGGCGGGCCCGCTCTGGGGCCAACGTCCTGACTTTC
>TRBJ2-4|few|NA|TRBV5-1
CASSFELAGKAKNIQYF
TGCGCCAGCAGCTTCGAGTTGGCAGGGAAGGCCAAAAACATTCAGTACTTC
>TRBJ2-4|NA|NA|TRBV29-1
CSAGEGGGYIQYF
TGCAGCGCCGGGGAGGGAGGGGGGTACATTCAGTACTTC
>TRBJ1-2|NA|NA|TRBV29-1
CSVEARPGYTF
TGCAGCGTTGAAGCCAGGCCCGGCTACACCTTC
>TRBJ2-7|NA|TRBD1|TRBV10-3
CAISSRGISNEQYF
TGTGCCATCAGCTCCAGGGGGATTTCCAACGAGCAGTACTTC
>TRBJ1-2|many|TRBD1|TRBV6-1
CASSETGGYGYTF
TGTGCCAGCAGCGAGACAGGGGGCTATGGCTACACCTTC
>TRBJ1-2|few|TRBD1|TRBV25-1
CASSDPGQGVDGYTF
TGTGCCAGCAGTGATCCTGGACAGGGAGTGGATGGCTACACCTTC
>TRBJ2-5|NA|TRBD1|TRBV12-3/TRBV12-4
CASSQGQGAIQETQYF
TGTGCCAGCAGCCAGGGACAGGGGGCGATCCAAGAGACCCAGTACTTC
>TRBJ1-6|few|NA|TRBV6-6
CAHQRELKNSPLHF
TGTGCCCATCAGCGGGAATTAAAAAATTCACCCCTCCACTTT
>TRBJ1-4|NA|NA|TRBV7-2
CASSLALGGSREKLFF
TGTGCCAGCAGCTTAGCCCTGGGAGGGAGTCGCGAAAAACTGTTTTTT
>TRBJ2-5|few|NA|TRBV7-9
CASRGSSVGETQYF
TGTGCCAGCAGGGGATCCTCGGTCGGAGAGACCCAGTACTTC
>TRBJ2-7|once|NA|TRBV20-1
CSARPGGLYEQYF
TGCAGTGCTAGGCCAGGAGGCCTATACGAGCAGTACTTC
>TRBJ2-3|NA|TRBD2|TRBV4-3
CASSGGEFGTDTQYF
TGCGCCAGCAGCGGGGGGGAGTTTGGCACAGATACGCAGTATTTT
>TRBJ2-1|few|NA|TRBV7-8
CASSLFGEAHEQFF
TGTGCCAGCAGCTTATTCGGGGAGGCACATGAGCAGTTCTTC
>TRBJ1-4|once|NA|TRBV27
CASSTWGEKLFF
TGTGCCAGCAGTACTTGGGGGGAAAAACTGTTTTTT
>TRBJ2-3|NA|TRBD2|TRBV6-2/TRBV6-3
CASSPTSVGTDTQYF
TGTGCCAGCAGTCCAACTAGCGTCGGCACAGATACGCAGTATTTT
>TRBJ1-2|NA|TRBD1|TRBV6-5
CASSYAGGANGYTF
TGTGCCAGCAGTTACGCAGGGGGCGCGAATGGCTACACCTTC
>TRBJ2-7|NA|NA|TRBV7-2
CASSFGGGLGEQYF
TGTGCCAGCAGCTTCGGAGGGGGGTTGGGGGAGCAGTACTTC
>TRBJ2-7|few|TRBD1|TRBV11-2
CASRIPGQRVYEQYF
TGTGCCAGCAGAATCCCGGGACAGAGAGTTTACGAGCAGTACTTC
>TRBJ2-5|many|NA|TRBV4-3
CASSQDGGHFPETQYF
TGCGCCAGCAGCCAAGACGGGGGACATTTCCCAGAGACCCAGTACTTC
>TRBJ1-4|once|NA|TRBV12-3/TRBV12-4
CASSVGSPVELFF
TGTGCCAGCAGTGTCGGGTCCCCAGTTGAACTGTTTTTT
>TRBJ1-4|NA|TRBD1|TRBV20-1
CSASRDSSNEKLFF
TGCAGTGCTAGCCGGGACAGCTCAAATGAAAAACTGTTTTTT
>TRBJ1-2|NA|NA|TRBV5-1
CASSPTGSSYGYTF
TGCGCCAGCAGCCCAACGGGATCTTCCTATGGCTACACCTTC
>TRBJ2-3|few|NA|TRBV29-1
CSVLGGEATYTDTQYF
TGTAGCGTATTGGGCGGGGAAGCTACTTACACAGATACGCAGTATTTT
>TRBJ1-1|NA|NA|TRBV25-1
CASSPWGIQNTEAFF
TGTGCCAGCAGTCCGTGGGGGATCCAGAACACTGAAGCTTTCTTT
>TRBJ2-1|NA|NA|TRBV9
CASSPGLTYNEQFF
TGTGCCAGCAGCCCGGGACTGACCTACAATGAGCAGTTCTTC
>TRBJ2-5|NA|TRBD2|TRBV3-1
CASSQRGLVETQYF
TGTGCCAGCAGCCAACGTGGACTAGTTGAGACCCAGTACTTC
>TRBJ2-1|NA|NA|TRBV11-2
CASSLGRGAINNEQFF
TGTGCCAGCAGCTTAGGGCGCGGGGCTATCAACAATGAGCAGTTCTTC
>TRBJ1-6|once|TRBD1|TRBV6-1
CASSEETGGNSPLHF
TGTGCCAGCAGTGAAGAGACAGGGGGCAATTCACCCCTCCACTTT
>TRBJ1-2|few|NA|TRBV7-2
CASSARTDRGYTF
TGTGCCAGCAGCGCGAGGACAGACCGGGGCTACACCTTC
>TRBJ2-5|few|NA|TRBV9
CASSALDETQYF
TGTGCCAGCAGCGCGTTGGATGAGACCCAGTACTTC
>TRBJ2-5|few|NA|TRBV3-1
CASSQRGTQETQYF
TGTGCCAGCAGCCAAAGAGGGACCCAAGAGACCCAGTACTTC
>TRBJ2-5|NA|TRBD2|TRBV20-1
CSASGLAGGLQETQYF
TGCAGTGCTAGCGGACTAGCGGGGGGACTACAAGAGACCCAGTACTTC
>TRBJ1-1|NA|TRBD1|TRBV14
CASSPGGRGRREAFF
TGTGCCAGCAGCCCGGGGGGCAGGGGGCGCCGAGAAGCTTTCTTT
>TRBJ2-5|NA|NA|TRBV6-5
CASSYSTGQLLGTQYF
TGTGCCAGCAGTTACTCGACCGGACAGCTACTGGGCACCCAGTACTTC
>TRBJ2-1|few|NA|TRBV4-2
CASSQAAQRSYNEQFF
TGTGCCAGCAGCCAAGCCGCCCAGCGGTCCTACAATGAGCAGTTCTTC
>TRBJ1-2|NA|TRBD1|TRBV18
CASSPEQGAKYGYTF
TGTGCCAGCTCACCTGAACAGGGGGCTAAGTATGGCTACACCTTC
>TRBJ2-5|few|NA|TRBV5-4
CASSSEGERNQETQYF
TGTGCCAGCAGCTCGGAGGGGGAGCGAAACCAAGAGACCCAGTACTTC
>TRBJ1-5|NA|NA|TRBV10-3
CAISATAEYSNQPQHF
TGTGCCATCAGTGCGACGGCAGAATATAGCAATCAGCCCCAGCATTTT
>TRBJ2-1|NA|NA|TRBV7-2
CASSLGRGPGSYNEQFF
TGTGCCAGCAGCTTAGGGCGGGGGCCAGGCTCCTACAATGAGCAGTTCTTC
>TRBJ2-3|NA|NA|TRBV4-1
CASSQDGSATDTQYF
TGCGCCAGCAGCCAAGATGGTTCTGCCACAGATACGCAGTATTTT
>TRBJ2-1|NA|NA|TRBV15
CATSITGDSEQFF
TGTGCCACCAGCATCACTGGCGACAGTGAGCAGTTCTTC
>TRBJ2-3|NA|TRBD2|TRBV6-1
CASSPHSGTSGGRDTQYF
TGTGCCAGCAGTCCGCACTCCGGGACTAGCGGGGGACGGGATACGCAGTATTTT
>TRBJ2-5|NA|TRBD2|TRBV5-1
CASSLGAGLKETQYF
TGCGCCAGCAGCTTGGGAGCGGGGCTCAAAGAGACCCAGTACTTC
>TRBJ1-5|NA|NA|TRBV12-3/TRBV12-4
CASSSPLGPDQPQHF
TGTGCCAGCAGTAGCCCTTTGGGACCAGATCAGCCCCAGCATTTT
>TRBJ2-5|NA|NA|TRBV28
CASRFARASETQYF
TGTGCCAGCAGGTTCGCCCGGGCCTCGGAGACCCAGTACTTC